The 19 T cell receptor beta chains given below trace back to one sample, sequenced in a study of blood T cells in healthy people across ages. Alongside a J-beta primer mix, a sample-barcoded 5' primer served in a second PCR lasting roughly 7 to 12 cycles. TCRdb re-called the 5' RACE reads through MiXCR, storing one row per CDR3 protein. The sample lists over 1,300,000 distinct CDR3 sequences; approximately 63% were seen once. The specimen was blood. These receptors all come from a man aged 18-30 years in good health.

J is TRBJ2-6 and V is TRBV29-1; the match to TRBD1 covers 7 bases. The length of the CDR3 is 16 residues. V trimming: 1 base; J trimming: 2 bases; junction bases outside the gene matches: 5. Looked up from germline, CDR1 is SQVTM and CDR2 is ANQGSEA. In DNA, the CDR3 is TGCAGCGTTGAAGGTCAGGGGGTGACTGGGGCCAACGTCCTGACTTTC. Its protein product is CSVEGQGVTGANVLTF.

This clonotype was observed a handful of times. The CDR3 is CATRMREGDYEQYF. Here the CDR3 DNA reads TGTGCCACCAGGATGCGGGAGGGAGACTACGAGCAGTACTTC. The chain links TRBV15 to TRBJ2-7; 9 bases are a match to TRBD2. Germline V gives CDR1 LNHNV, CDR2 YYDKDF (reference sequence). The length of the CDR3 is 14 residues. V shed 6 bases, J shed 3 bases, and the junction held 6 bases outside the gene matches.

The rearrangement joins TRBV27 to TRBJ2-3; no clear D. Germline V gives CDR1 MNHEY, CDR2 SMNVEV (reference sequence). V lost 6 bases, J lost 0 bases, and 10 bases lay in between. This CDR3 region has 14 residues. The CDR3 bases are TGTGCCAGCAGGGCCTACCTAAGCACAGATACGCAGTATTTT. Translated, it gives CASRAYLSTDTQYF.

The rearrangement links TRBV10-3 to TRBJ2-5; D ambiguous. The CDR3 length is 13 residues. The V end lost 2 bases, the J end lost 1 base, and 5 bases lay between the germline ends. The V gene's germline CDR1 is ENHRY and CDR2 SYGVKD. The CDR3, as DNA: TGTGCCATCAGTGAGGACATCCAAGAGACCCAGTACTTC. This gives the protein CAISEDIQETQYF.

The chain has TRBV19 and TRBJ2-6; no reliable D call. V shed 3 bases and J shed 3 bases, with 6 bases lying between them. This CDR3 is 14 amino acids long. Germline V gene data show CDR1 as LNHDA and CDR2 as SQIVND (reference sequence). CDR3 DNA: TGTGCCAGTAGTATTCTCGTTGGGGCCAACGTCCTGACTTTC. Translation gives CASSILVGANVLTF.

The chain carries TRBV7-9 and TRBJ2-7; D uncertain. The germline gives CDR1 SEHNR, CDR2 FQNEAQ (reference sequence). Between the trimmed V and J ends, which lost 4 bases and 0 bases, there was a span of 13 bases. The CDR3 has 15 residues. This CDR3 reads CASSSGSLHSYEQYF. The CDR3 DNA sequence: TGTGCCAGCAGCTCCGGGTCTCTTCACTCCTACGAGCAGTACTTC. The full variable domain, its missing parts supplied by reference TRBV7-9 and TRBJ2-7, is DTGVSQNPRHKITKRGQNVTFRCDPISEHNRLYWYRQTLGQGPEFLTYFQNEAQLEKSRLLSDRFSAERPKGSFSTLEIQRTEQGDSAMYLCASSSGSLHSYEQYFGPGTRLTVT.

This chain connects TRBV24-1 to TRBJ2-1; TRBD1 matches at 7 bases. J was trimmed by 4 bases and V by 5 bases; bases with no gene match: 10. Germline CDR1 KGHDR, CDR2 SFDVKD. The CDR3 extends over 16 amino acids. The CDR3 loop reads CATSATQGSPYNEQFF. The CDR3 coding sequence is TGTGCCACCAGTGCTACACAGGGGTCTCCGTACAATGAGCAGTTCTTC.

This chain connects TRBV20-1 to TRBJ2-1; 10 positions match TRBD2. The CDR3 totals 15 residues. J gave up 5 bases and V 0 bases, and 4 bases lay outside the gene matches. Germline lookup yields CDR1 DFQATT and CDR2 SNEGSKA (reference sequence). This CDR3 reads CSARDRLAGDNEQFF. For the CDR3, the DNA is TGCAGTGCTAGAGACCGACTAGCGGGTGACAATGAGCAGTTCTTC.

The rearrangement links TRBV7-9 to TRBJ2-1; tentative D call: TRBD2 (7 bases). The CDR3 consists of 16 residues. Trimming pared 5 bases from V and 4 bases from J, leaving 18 bases between. CDR1 is SEHNR and CDR2 is FQNEAQ in the germline V gene (reference sequence). The CDR3 DNA is TGTGCCAGCAGCCCCACGGCGAGCGGGACATACAATGAGCAGTTCTTC. Amino acid sequence: CASSPTASGTYNEQFF.

About this clonotype: Germline is not matched at one junction end, which may reflect a read error. V usage is TRBV5-1 and J usage is TRBJ2-3; TRBD1 is a possible D gene (6 bases). This CDR3 has 14 amino acids. The germline gives CDR1 SGHRS, CDR2 YFSETQ. As DNA, the CDR3 is TGTGCCAGCAGTGGGGGCCTTAGCACAGATACGCAGTATTTT. Residues: CASSGGLSTDTQYF.

J is TRBJ2-1 and V is TRBV6-2 or TRBV6-3, with D perhaps being TRBD1 or TRBD2 (6 bases each). Trimming took 4 bases from V and 6 from J, leaving 16 bases between them. Germline-derived CDR1 and CDR2 are MNHEY and SVGEGT. CDR3 length: 15 amino acids. CDR3 amino acids: CASSSPGAICNEQFF. As DNA, the CDR3 is TGTGCCAGCAGTTCCCCGGGGGCTATCTGCAATGAGCAGTTCTTC.

The V and J genes are TRBV14 and TRBJ2-5; possible D gene TRBD2, 5 bases. Germline CDR1 and CDR2: SGHDN and FVKESK. This CDR3 comprises 14 residues. Trimming shortened V by 4 bases and J by 4 bases, and 13 bases separated the two germline ends. Written as DNA, the CDR3 is TGTGCCAGCAGCCCGGGATTCCGTGGAGAGACCCAGTACTTC. It is translated as CASSPGFRGETQYF. The full variable domain, completed using reference TRBV14 and TRBJ2-5, is EAGVTQFPSHSVIEKGQTVTLRCDPISGHDNLYWYRRVMGKEIKFLLHFVKESKQDESGMPNNRFLAERTGGTYSTLKVQPAELEDSGVYFCASSPGFRGETQYFGPGTRLLVL.

This sequence joins TRBV4-2 and TRBJ2-3, with TRBD2 matching over 8 bases. The CDR3 has 18 amino acids. Germline CDR1 LGHNA, CDR2 YNFKEQ. With V trimmed by 1 base and J by 2 bases, 11 bases remained unmatched. The CDR3 region is CASSQGSDSGANTDTQYF. DNA for the CDR3: TGTGCCAGCAGCCAAGGGTCAGATAGCGGGGCTAACACAGATACGCAGTATTTT.

V and J are TRBV25-1 and TRBJ2-1; D ambiguous. From germline, CDR1 is MGHDK and CDR2 SYGVNS. Between the trimmed V and J ends, which lost 3 bases and 0 bases, there was a span of 12 bases. This CDR3 is built from 16 residues. For the CDR3, the DNA is TGTGCCAGCAGTGAGCTAGGGAATCCCTCCTACAATGAGCAGTTCTTC. Amino acid sequence: CASSELGNPSYNEQFF.

This clonotype occurred a few times. The chain is built from TRBV6-5 and TRBJ1-5; 9 bases agree with TRBD1. CDR3 length equals 20 residues. With 4 bases clipped from V and 0 bases from J, the junction kept 16 bases outside the gene matches. Germline CDR1 MNHEY, CDR2 SVGAGI. CDR3 nucleotide sequence: TGTGCCAGCAGTTTGACTGTCGGGACAGGGAAAGATTATAGCAATCAGCCCCAGCATTTT. Translated: CASSLTVGTGKDYSNQPQHF.

In nucleotides, the CDR3 is TGTGCCAGCAGCCAGACTAGATACGATATTGATACGCAGTATTTT. This translates into CASSQTRYDIDTQYF. The chain has TRBV3-1 and TRBJ2-3; a weak D match, TRBD2 (6 bases). The germline V gene has CDR1 LGHDT and CDR2 YNNKEL (reference sequence). CDR3 length: 15 amino acids. V was clipped by 3 bases and J by 6 bases, with 16 bases between them.

The chain employs TRBV27 and TRBJ1-2, with 9 nucleotides matching TRBD1. The V gene end was trimmed by 2 bases and the J gene end by 8 bases; junction bases not matched to a gene: 6. The CDR3 covers 14 residues. Per germline, CDR1 MNHEY and CDR2 SMNVEV (reference sequence). The CDR3 protein is CASSLTGTGYGYTF. The CDR3 coding sequence is TGTGCCAGCAGTTTAACCGGGACAGGGTACGGCTACACCTTC.

V gene TRBV29-1 combines with J gene TRBJ2-3; no firm D call. With 3 bases removed from V and 11 bases from J, the gap between germline ends came to 6 bases. The length of the CDR3 is 9 residues. Looked up from germline, CDR1 is SQVTM and CDR2 is ANQGSEA. CDR3 in DNA: TGCAGCGTTGAGTCGAGGCAGTATTTT. Translation: CSVESRQYF.

With regard to this clonotype: One end of the junction is discordant with germline, which a read error may explain. V gene TRBV4-1 combines with J gene TRBJ1-5, with D hard to call. The CDR3 extends over 16 amino acids. CDR1 MGHRA and CDR2 YSYEKL come from the germline V gene. This CDR3 reads CASSQERTEYDQPQHF. The CDR3 bases are TGCGCCAGTAGCCAAGAGCGTACAGAGTACGATCAGCCCCAGCATTTT.